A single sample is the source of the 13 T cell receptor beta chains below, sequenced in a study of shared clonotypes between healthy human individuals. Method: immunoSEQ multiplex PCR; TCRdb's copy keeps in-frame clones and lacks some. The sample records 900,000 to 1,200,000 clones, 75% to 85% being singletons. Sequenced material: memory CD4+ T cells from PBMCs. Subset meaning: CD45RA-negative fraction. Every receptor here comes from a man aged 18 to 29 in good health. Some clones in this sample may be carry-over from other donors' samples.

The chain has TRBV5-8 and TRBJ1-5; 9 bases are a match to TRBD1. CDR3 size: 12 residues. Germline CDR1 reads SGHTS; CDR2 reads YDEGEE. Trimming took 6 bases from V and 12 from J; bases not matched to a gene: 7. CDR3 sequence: CASTTGQGHQHF. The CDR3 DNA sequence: TGTGCCAGCACCACTGGACAGGGGCACCAGCATTTT.

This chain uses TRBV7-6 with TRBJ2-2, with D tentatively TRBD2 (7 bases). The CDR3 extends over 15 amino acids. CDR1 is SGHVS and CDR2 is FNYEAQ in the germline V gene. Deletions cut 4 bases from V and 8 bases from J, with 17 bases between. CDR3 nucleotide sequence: TGTGCCAGCAGCTCCCTCGGGGGGCCCGTGGGGGAGCTGTTTTTT. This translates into CASSSLGGPVGELFF.

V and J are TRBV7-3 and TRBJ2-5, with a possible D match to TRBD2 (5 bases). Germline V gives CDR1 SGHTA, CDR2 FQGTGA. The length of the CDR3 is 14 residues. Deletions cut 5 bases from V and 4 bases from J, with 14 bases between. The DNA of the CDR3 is TGTGCCAGCAGCCTCATCGCGGGCCTAGAGACCCAGTACTTC. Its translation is CASSLIAGLETQYF.

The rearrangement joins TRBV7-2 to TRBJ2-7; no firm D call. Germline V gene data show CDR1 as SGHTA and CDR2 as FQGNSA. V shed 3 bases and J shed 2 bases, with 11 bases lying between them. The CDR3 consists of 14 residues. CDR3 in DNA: TGTGCCAGCAGCTTCCTAGGTGTTCCCTACGAGCAGTACTTC. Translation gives CASSFLGVPYEQYF.

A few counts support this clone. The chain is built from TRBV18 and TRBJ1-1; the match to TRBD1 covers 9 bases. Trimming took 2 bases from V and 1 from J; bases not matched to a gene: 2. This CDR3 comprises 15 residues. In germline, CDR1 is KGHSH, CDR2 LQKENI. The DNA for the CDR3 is TGTGCCAGCTCACCAGGACAGGGGCAGAACACTGAAGCTTTCTTT. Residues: CASSPGQGQNTEAFF. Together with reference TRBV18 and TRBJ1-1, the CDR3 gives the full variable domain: NAGVMQNPRHLVRRRGQEARLRCSPMKGHSHVYWYRQLPEEGLKFMVYLQKENIIDESGMPKERFSAEFPKEGPSILRIQQVVRGDSAAYFCASSPGQGQNTEAFFGQGTRLTVV.

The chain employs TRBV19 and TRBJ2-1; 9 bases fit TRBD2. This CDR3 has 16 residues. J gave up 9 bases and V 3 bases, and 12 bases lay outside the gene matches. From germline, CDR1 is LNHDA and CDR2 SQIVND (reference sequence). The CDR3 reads CASSMAASGKRGEQFF. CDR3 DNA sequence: TGTGCCAGTAGTATGGCGGCTAGCGGGAAAAGGGGTGAGCAGTTCTTC.

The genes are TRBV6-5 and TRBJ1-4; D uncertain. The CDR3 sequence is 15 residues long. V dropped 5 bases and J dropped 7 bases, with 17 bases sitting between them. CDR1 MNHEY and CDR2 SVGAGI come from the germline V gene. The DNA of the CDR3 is TGTGCCAGCAGTCAACGCCCTTCGGCGTTTGAAAAACTGTTTTTT. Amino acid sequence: CASSQRPSAFEKLFF.

The CDR3 DNA reads as TGTGCCAGCGTCCCGGGGCCTCCTTTAATGTCCACAGATACGCAGTATTTT. Its protein is CASVPGPPLMSTDTQYF. The rearrangement uses TRBV28 and TRBJ2-3; the D call may be TRBD1 or TRBD2 (5 bases each). Germline CDR1 and CDR2: MDHEN and SYDVKM. The ends were cut back, 8 bases at V and 2 bases at J, with 23 bases in the middle. The CDR3 is 17 residues long.

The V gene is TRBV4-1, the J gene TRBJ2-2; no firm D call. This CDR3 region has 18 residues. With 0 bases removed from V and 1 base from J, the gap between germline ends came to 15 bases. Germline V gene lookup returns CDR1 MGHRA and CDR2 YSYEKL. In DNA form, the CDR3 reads TGCGCCAGCAGCCAAGATTCAACAGCTTCCCTGAACACCGGGGAGCTGTTTTTT. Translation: CASSQDSTASLNTGELFF.

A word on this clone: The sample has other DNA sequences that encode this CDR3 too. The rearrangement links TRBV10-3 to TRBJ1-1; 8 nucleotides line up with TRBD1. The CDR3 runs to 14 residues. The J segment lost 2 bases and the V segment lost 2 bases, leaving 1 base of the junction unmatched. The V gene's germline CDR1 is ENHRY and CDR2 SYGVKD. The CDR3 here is CAISEGQGNTEAFF. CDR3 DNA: TGTGCCATCAGTGAGGGACAGGGTAACACTGAAGCTTTCTTT.

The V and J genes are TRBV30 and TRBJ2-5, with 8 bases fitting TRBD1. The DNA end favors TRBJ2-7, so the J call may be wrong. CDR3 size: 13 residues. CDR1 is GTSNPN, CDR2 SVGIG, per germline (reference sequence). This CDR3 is CAWSVQGAYEQYF. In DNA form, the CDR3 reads TGTGCCTGGAGTGTACAGGGGGCCTACGAGCAGTACTTC.

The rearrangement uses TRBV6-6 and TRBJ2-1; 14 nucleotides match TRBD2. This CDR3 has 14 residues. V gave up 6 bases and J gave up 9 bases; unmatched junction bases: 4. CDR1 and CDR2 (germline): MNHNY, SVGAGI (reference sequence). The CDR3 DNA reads TGTGCCAGCAGCACGACTAGCGGGAGGGGTGAGCAGTTCTTC. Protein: CASSTTSGRGEQFF.

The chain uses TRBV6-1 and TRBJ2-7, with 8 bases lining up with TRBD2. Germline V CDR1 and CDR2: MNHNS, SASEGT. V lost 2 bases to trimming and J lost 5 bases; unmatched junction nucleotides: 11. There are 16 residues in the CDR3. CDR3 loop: CASSELGLAFSNEQYF. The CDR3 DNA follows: TGTGCCAGCAGTGAACTAGGACTAGCCTTTAGCAACGAGCAGTACTTC.